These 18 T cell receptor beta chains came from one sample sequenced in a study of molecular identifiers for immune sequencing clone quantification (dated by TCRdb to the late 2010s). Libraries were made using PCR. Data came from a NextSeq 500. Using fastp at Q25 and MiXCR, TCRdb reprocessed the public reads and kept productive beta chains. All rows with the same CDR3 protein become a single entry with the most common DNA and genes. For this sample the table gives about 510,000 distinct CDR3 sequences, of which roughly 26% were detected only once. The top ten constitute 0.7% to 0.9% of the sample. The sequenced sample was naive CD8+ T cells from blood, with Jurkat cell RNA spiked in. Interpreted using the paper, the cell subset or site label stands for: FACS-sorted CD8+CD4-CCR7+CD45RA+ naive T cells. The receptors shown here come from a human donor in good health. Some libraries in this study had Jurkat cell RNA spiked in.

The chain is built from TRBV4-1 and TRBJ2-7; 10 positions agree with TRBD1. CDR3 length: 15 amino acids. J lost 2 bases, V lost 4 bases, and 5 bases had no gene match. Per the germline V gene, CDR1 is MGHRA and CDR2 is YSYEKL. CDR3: CASSPTGTGAYEQYF. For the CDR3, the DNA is TGCGCCAGCAGCCCCACCGGGACAGGGGCCTACGAGCAGTACTTC.

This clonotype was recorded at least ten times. CDR3: CASSSGLAGEQYF. DNA for the CDR3: TGTGCCAGCAGCTCCGGACTAGCCGGCGAGCAGTACTTC. The chain recombines TRBV7-9 with TRBJ2-7; 8 positions agree with TRBD2. Germline CDR1 and CDR2: SEHNR and FQNEAQ (reference sequence). CDR3 length: 13 residues. The J segment lost 6 bases and the V segment lost 4 bases, leaving 5 bases of the junction unmatched.

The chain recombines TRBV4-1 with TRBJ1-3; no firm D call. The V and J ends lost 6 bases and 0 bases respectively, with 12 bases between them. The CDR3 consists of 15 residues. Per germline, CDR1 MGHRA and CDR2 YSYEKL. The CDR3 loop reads CASSPGLLSGNTIYF. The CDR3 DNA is TGCGCCAGCAGTCCCGGACTGCTCTCTGGAAACACCATATATTTT.

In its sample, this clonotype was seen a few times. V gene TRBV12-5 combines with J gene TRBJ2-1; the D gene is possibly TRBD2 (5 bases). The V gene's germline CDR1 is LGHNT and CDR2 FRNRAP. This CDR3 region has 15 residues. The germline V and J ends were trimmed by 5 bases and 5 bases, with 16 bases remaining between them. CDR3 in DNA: TGTGCTAGTGGTCTCGTGTACGGCGGGCACAATGAGCAGTTCTTC. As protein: CASGLVYGGHNEQFF. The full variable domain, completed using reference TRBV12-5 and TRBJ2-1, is DARVTQTPRHKVTEMGQEVTMRCQPILGHNTVFWYRQTMMQGLELLAYFRNRAPLDDSGMPKDRFSAEMPDATLATLKIQPSEPRDSAVYFCASGLVYGGHNEQFFGPGTRLTVL.

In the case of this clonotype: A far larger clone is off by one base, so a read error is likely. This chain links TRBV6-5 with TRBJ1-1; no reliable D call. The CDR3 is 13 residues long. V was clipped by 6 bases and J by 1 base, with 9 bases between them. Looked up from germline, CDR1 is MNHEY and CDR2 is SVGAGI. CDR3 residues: CASRLSENTEAFF. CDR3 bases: TGTGCCAGCAGGTTGTCCGAGAACACTGAAGCTTTCTTT.

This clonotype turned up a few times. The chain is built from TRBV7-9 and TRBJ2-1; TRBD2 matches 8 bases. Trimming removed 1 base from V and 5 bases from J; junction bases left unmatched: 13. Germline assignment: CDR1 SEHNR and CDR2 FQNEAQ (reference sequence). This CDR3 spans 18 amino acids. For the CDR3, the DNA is TGTGCCAGCAGCTTAGGGATTAGCGGGGAGGTACGCCACAATGAGCAGTTCTTC. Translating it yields CASSLGISGEVRHNEQFF. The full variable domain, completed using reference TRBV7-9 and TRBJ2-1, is DTGVSQNPRHKITKRGQNVTFRCDPISEHNRLYWYRQTLGQGPEFLTYFQNEAQLEKSRLLSDRFSAERPKGSFSTLEIQRTEQGDSAMYLCASSLGISGEVRHNEQFFGPGTRLTVL.

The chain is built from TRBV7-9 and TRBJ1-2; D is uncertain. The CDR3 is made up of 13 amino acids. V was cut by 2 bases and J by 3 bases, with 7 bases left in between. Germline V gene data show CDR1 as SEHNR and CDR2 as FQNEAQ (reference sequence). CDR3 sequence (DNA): TGTGCCAGCAGCTTACAGGCCGACTATGGCTACACCTTC. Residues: CASSLQADYGYTF.

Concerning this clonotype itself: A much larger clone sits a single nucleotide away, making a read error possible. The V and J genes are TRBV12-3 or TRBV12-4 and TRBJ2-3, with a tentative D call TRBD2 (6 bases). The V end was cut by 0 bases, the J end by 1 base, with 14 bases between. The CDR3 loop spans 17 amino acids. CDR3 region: CASSLAADGGGTDTQYF. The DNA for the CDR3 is TGTGCCAGCAGTTTAGCCGCCGATGGCGGGGGCACAGATACGCAGTATTTT.

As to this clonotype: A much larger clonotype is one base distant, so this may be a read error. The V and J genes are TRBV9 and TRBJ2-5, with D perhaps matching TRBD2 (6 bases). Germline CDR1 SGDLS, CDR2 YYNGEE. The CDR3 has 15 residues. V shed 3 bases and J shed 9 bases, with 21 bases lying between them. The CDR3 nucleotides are TGTGCCAGCAGCGGAGGGACTGGTGCTCACGAGCCCCAGTACTTC. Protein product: CASSGGTGAHEPQYF.

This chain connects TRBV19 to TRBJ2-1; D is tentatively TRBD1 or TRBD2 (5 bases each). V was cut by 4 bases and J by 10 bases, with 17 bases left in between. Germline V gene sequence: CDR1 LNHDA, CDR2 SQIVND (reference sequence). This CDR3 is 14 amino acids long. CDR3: CASSTGAGQAEQFF. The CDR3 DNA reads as TGTGCCAGTAGTACCGGGGCCGGCCAGGCAGAGCAGTTCTTC.

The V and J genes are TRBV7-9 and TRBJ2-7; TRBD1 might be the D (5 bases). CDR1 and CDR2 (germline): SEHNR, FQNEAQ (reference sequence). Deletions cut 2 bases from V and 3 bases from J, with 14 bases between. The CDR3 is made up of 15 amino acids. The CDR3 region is CASSLPHGTGYEQYF. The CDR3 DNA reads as TGTGCCAGCAGCTTACCTCATGGAACAGGCTACGAGCAGTACTTC.

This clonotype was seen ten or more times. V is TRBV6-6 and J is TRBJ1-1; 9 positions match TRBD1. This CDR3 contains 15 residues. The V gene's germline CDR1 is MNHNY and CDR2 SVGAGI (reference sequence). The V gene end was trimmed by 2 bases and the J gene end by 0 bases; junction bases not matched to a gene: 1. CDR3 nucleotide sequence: TGTGCCAGCAGTTACGGACAGGGGATGAACACTGAAGCTTTCTTT. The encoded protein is CASSYGQGMNTEAFF.

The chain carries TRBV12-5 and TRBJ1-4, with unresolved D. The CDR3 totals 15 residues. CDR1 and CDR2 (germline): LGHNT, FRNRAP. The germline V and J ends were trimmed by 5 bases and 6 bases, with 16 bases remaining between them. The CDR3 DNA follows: TGTGCTAGTGGTCAGCACGGTTTTGTGGATGAAAAACTGTTTTTT. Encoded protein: CASGQHGFVDEKLFF.

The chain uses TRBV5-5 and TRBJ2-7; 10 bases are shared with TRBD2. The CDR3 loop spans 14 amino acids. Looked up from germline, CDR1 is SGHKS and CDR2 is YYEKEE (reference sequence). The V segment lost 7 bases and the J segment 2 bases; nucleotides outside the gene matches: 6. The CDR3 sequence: CASQGLAAAYEQYF. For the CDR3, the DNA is TGTGCCAGCCAAGGACTAGCGGCTGCCTACGAGCAGTACTTC.

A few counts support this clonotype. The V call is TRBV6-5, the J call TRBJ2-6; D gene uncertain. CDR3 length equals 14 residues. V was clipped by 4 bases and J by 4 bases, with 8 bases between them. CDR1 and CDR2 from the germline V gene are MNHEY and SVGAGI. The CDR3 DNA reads TGTGCCAGCAGTTGGATGCTGGGGGCCAACGTCCTGACTTTC. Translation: CASSWMLGANVLTF.

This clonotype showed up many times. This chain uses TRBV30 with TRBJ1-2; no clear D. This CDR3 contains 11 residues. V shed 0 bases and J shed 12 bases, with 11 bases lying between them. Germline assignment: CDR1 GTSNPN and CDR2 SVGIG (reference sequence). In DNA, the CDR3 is TGTGCCTGGAGTGTATTTGATGTAAACACCTTC. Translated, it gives CAWSVFDVNTF.

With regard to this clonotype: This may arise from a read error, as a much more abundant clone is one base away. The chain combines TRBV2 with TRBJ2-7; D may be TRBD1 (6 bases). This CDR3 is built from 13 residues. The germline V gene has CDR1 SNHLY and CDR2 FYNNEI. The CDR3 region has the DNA TGTGCCAGCAGTCAGGGGTACTCCTACGAGCAGTCCTTC. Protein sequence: CASSQGYSYEQSF.

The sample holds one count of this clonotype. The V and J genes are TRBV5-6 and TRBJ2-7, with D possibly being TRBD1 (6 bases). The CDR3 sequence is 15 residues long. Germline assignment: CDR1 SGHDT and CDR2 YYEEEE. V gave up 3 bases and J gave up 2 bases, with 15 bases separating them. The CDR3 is CASSWFQDRAYEQYF. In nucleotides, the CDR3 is TGTGCCAGCAGCTGGTTTCAGGACAGAGCCTACGAGCAGTACTTC.